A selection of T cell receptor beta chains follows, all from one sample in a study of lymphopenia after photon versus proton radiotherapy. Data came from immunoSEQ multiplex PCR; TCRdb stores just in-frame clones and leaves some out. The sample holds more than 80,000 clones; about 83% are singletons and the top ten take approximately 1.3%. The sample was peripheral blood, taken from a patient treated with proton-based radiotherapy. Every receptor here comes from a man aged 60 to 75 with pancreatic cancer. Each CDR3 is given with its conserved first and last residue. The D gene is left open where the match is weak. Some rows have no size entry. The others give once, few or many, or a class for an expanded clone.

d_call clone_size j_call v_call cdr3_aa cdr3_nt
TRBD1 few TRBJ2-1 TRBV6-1 CASTTDRGRSDEQFF TGTGCCAGCACGACGGACAGGGGGAGGTCAGATGAGCAGTTCTTC
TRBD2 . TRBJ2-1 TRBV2 CASSRLAGGDNEQFF TGTGCCAGCAGTCGACTAGCGGGAGGGGACAATGAGCAGTTCTTC
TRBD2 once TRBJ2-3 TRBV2 CASFLRGGLTDTQYF TGTGCCAGTTTCTTACGGGGGGGGTTAACAGATACGCAGTATTTT
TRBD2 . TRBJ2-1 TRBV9 CASSGLLAGAREQFF TGTGCCAGCAGCGGATTACTAGCGGGAGCGAGAGAGCAGTTCTTC
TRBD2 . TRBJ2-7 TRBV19 CASSRPAGGVYEQYF TGTGCCAGTAGCCGCCCAGCGGGGGGTGTCTACGAGCAGTACTTC
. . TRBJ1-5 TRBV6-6 CASSYPLGYSNQPQHF TGTGCCAGCTCTTACCCACTCGGGTATAGCAATCAGCCCCAGCATTTT
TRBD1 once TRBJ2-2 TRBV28 CASRSGGAGTGELFF TGTGCCAGCCGATCAGGGGGCGCAGGCACCGGGGAGCTGTTTTTT
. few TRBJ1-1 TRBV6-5 CASSPWGTEAFF TGTGCCAGCAGCCCCTGGGGAACTGAAGCTTTCTTT
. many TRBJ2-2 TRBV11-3 CASRSRTGNTGELFF TGTGCCAGCAGATCTCGGACGGGAAACACCGGGGAGCTGTTTTTT
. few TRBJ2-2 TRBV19 CASSSGLANTGELFF TGTGCCAGTAGTTCGGGACTGGCGAACACCGGGGAGCTGTTTTTT
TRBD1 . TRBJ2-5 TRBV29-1 CSVKGQGGETQYF TGCAGCGTTAAGGGACAGGGGGGAGAGACCCAGTACTTC
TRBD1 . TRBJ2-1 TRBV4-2 CASSQGGQGLWNEQFF TGTGCCAGCAGCCAAGGGGGACAGGGTCTGTGGAATGAGCAGTTCTTC
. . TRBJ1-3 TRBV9 CASSPRLGTYGNTIYF TGTGCCAGCAGCCCCCGCCTCGGGACATACGGAAACACCATATATTTT
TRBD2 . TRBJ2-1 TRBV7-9 CASSLVSGGGRNEQFF TGTGCCAGCAGCTTAGTTAGCGGCGGGGGTCGGAATGAGCAGTTCTTC
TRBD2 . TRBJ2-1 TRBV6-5 CASSATSGRHNEQFF TGTGCCAGCAGTGCTACTAGCGGGAGACACAATGAGCAGTTCTTC
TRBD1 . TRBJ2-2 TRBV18 CASSPTRGRGTGELFF TGTGCCAGCTCACCAACCAGGGGGCGCGGCACCGGGGAGCTGTTTTTT
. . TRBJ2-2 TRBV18 CASSAGLETGELFF TGTGCCAGCTCGGCGGGACTTGAGACCGGGGAGCTGTTTTTT
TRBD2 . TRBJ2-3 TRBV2 CASGLAGTADTQYF TGTGCCAGCGGACTAGCGGGAACGGCAGATACGCAGTATTTT
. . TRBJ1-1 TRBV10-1 CASSEGRPSGEAFF TGCGCCAGCAGTGAAGGCAGGCCCTCGGGTGAAGCTTTCTTT
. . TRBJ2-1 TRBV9 CASSAPPGQQFF TGTGCCAGCAGCGCTCCCCCCGGACAGCAGTTCTTC
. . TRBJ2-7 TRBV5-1 CASTLSRDSSYEQYF TGCGCCAGCACCCTTTCGCGGGACAGCTCCTACGAGCAGTACTTC
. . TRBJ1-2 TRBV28 CASSFGPQTRGYTF TGTGCCAGCAGTTTTGGCCCCCAAACTCGGGGCTACACCTTC
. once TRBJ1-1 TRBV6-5 CASSRLNTEAFF TGTGCCAGCAGTCGACTGAACACTGAAGCTTTCTTT
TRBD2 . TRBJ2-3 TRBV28 CASTQGLAGATQYF TGTGCCAGCACCCAGGGACTAGCGGGAGCTACGCAGTATTTT
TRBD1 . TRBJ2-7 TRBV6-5 CASNSDRAEQYF TGTGCCAGCAACTCCGACAGGGCCGAGCAGTACTTC
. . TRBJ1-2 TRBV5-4 CASSLLGSLGYTF TGTGCCAGCAGCTTGTTAGGCAGTCTGGGCTACACCTTC
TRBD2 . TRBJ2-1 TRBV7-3 CASSSAGLTYNEQFF TGTGCCAGCAGCTCGGCGGGACTAACCTACAATGAGCAGTTCTTC
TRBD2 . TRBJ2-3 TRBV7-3 CASSPDPGRGDTQYF TGTGCCAGCAGCCCAGATCCGGGGAGGGGTGATACGCAGTATTTT
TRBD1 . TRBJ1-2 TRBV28 CASLIRGRLGYGYTF TGTGCCAGCTTAATCAGGGGGCGGCTTGGATATGGCTACACCTTC
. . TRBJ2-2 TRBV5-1 CASSLMRNTGELFF TGCGCCAGCAGCTTGATGCGGAACACCGGGGAGCTGTTTTTT
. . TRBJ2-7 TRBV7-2 CASSATYYEQYF TGTGCCAGCAGCGCGACTTACTACGAGCAGTACTTC
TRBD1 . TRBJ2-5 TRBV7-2 CASSATGGAQETQYF TGTGCCAGCAGCGCGACAGGGGGAGCTCAAGAGACCCAGTACTTC
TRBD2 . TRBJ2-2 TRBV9 CASSAGYEREPYTGELFF TGTGCCAGCAGCGCCGGTTATGAGCGGGAGCCGTACACCGGGGAGCTGTTTTTT
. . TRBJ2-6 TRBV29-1 CSVRSGANVLTF TGCAGCGTCAGATCCGGGGCCAACGTCCTGACTTTC
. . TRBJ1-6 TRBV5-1 CASSRAGDNSPLHF TGCGCCAGCAGCCGGGCAGGGGATAATTCACCCCTCCACTTT
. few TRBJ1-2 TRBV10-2 CASSEVGGGYTF TGCGCCAGCAGTGAGGTGGGCGGCGGCTACACCTTC
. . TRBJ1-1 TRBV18 CASSPQLSASRTNTEAFF TGTGCCAGCTCACCCCAGCTCTCGGCGAGCAGAACGAACACTGAAGCTTTCTTT
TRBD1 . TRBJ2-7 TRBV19 CASSNRQGSYEQYF TGTGCCAGTAGTAACCGACAGGGCTCCTACGAGCAGTACTTC
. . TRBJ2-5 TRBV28 CASGELLSGRTYQETQYF TGTGCCAGCGGAGAACTGCTTTCAGGACGGACGTACCAAGAGACCCAGTACTTC
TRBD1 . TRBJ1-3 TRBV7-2 CASSLLDRVGGNTIYF TGTGCCAGCAGCTTATTGGACAGGGTGGGCGGAAACACCATATATTTT